Below are 29 T cell receptor beta chains sequenced from a single sample in a study of CD8 T cells in ankylosing spondylitis. TCRdb re-called the 5' RACE reads through MiXCR, storing one row per CDR3 protein. The sample includes hundreds of thousands of distinct CDR3 sequences, approximately 12% of them seen just once. The antigens of these receptors remain unknown. Study-wide findings and caveats: There was a TCR beta motif, made of fewer than 10 highly homologous variants, that appeared characteristic of ankylosing spondylitis blood.

Sequenced input: blood, either unsorted or a sorted T cell fraction (not recorded which). The receptors originated from a male donor with ankylosing spondylitis.

The V gene is TRBV12-3 or TRBV12-4, the J gene TRBJ1-2; 8 nucleotides line up with TRBD1. CDR3 length equals 15 residues. With V trimmed by 5 bases and J by 2 bases, 7 bases remained unmatched. CDR3 amino acids: CASSVPGTGNYGYTF. DNA for the CDR3: TGTGCCAGCAGTGTCCCTGGGACAGGAAACTATGGCTACACCTTC.

The V call is TRBV5-1, the J call TRBJ2-5; TRBD2 agrees at 9 bases. The V gene end was trimmed by 4 bases and the J gene end by 5 bases; junction bases not matched to a gene: 6. Germline V gives CDR1 SGHRS, CDR2 YFSETQ. The CDR3 consists of 14 residues. This CDR3 is CASSPSGDWETQYF. DNA for the CDR3: TGCGCCAGCAGCCCTAGCGGGGACTGGGAGACCCAGTACTTC.

Ten or more counts support this clonotype. The DNA of the CDR3 is TGTGCCAGCAGCTTCGGACAGCCTAATTCACCCCTCCACTTT. Translated: CASSFGQPNSPLHF. The chain links TRBV7-9 to TRBJ1-6; perhaps TRBD1 as D (6 bases). Germline V gives CDR1 SEHNR, CDR2 FQNEAQ (reference sequence). This CDR3 is 14 amino acids long. V lost 3 bases and J lost 6, with 9 bases in between.

This clonotype was observed a handful of times. V usage is TRBV5-1 and J usage is TRBJ2-3; the D gene is possibly TRBD1 (6 bases). This CDR3 is 15 amino acids long. V lost 4 bases and J 2 bases, leaving 14 bases between the germline ends. Germline V gene sequence: CDR1 SGHRS, CDR2 YFSETQ. For the CDR3, the DNA is TGCGCCAGCAGCACACCATGGACAGACACAGATACGCAGTATTTT. Translated, it gives CASSTPWTDTDTQYF.

This clonotype was recorded a few times. The V and J genes are TRBV12-3 or TRBV12-4 and TRBJ1-2; D is possibly TRBD1 (5 bases). The CDR3 contains 15 residues. Trimming pared 5 bases from V and 4 bases from J, leaving 17 bases between. The CDR3 DNA sequence: TGTGCCAGCAGTCTCCTGAGGGGCAGTCGCTATGGCTACACCTTC. Its protein is CASSLLRGSRYGYTF.

This clonotype was seen many times. One junction end does not reproduce the germline sequence, and a read error may be involved. The chain uses TRBV12-3 or TRBV12-4 and TRBJ1-5; no clear D gene. CDR3 length: 13 amino acids. The CDR3 loop reads CASSLGGFKPQHF. The CDR3 DNA follows: TGTGCCAGCAGCTTAGGTGGGTTTAAGCCCCAGCATTTT.

At least ten counts were recorded for this clonotype. The chain couples TRBV20-1 to TRBJ1-5, with TRBD1 matching 8 bases. Germline CDR1 and CDR2: DFQATT and SNEGSKA (reference sequence). There are 13 residues in the CDR3. The V gene end was trimmed by 6 bases and the J gene end by 4 bases; junction bases not matched to a gene: 5. The CDR3 reads CSAGTGRNQPQHF. As DNA, the CDR3 is TGCAGTGCCGGGACAGGACGAAATCAGCCCCAGCATTTT.

The table lists this clonotype with a few counts. The chain is built from TRBV5-1 and TRBJ2-3; the D gene could be TRBD1 or TRBD2 (5 bases each). Germline lookup yields CDR1 SGHRS and CDR2 YFSETQ. The CDR3 has 15 amino acids. V dropped 0 bases and J dropped 2 bases, with 10 bases sitting between them. The CDR3 sequence is CASSLEKGTTDTQYF. The CDR3 nucleotides are TGCGCCAGCAGCTTGGAAAAGGGGACCACAGATACGCAGTATTTT.

This clonotype was picked up many times. The V and J genes are TRBV29-1 and TRBJ2-7; D is unresolved. Trimming took 6 bases from V and 1 from J, leaving 19 bases between them. This CDR3 region has 15 residues. Germline V gene sequence: CDR1 SQVTM, CDR2 ANQGSEA. The CDR3 spells CSVDEPGLGSYEQYF. CDR3 DNA: TGCAGCGTAGACGAACCGGGCCTCGGATCCTACGAGCAGTACTTC.

The genes are TRBV9 and TRBJ2-5, with 9 bases aligning to TRBD2. Germline values: CDR1 SGDLS, CDR2 YYNGEE. There are 16 residues in the CDR3. V shed 0 bases and J 2 bases; nucleotides not matched to a gene: 5. DNA of the CDR3: TGTGCCAGCAGCGTAGGGGTAGCGGGGGTTCAAGAGACCCAGTACTTC. Protein product: CASSVGVAGVQETQYF.

This clonotype was seen only a few times. The chain couples TRBV6-2 or TRBV6-3 to TRBJ1-5; TRBD1 might be the D (5 bases). Trimming pared 2 bases from V and 6 bases from J, leaving 11 bases between. Germline V gives CDR1 MNHEY, CDR2 SVGEGT. There are 14 residues in the CDR3. Here the CDR3 DNA reads TGTGCCAGCAGTTACGACGCAGGGACTCAGCCCCAGCATTTT. This gives the protein CASSYDAGTQPQHF.

This clonotype has just a few counts. V is TRBV7-9 and J is TRBJ2-5, with 9 bases lining up with TRBD1. Germline V lookup: CDR1 SEHNR, CDR2 FQNEAQ (reference sequence). The CDR3 is made up of 16 amino acids. V shed 5 bases and J 5 bases; nucleotides not matched to a gene: 12. The CDR3 here is CASSQLGGQGSETQYF. CDR3 nucleotide sequence: TGTGCCAGCAGCCAGTTGGGAGGACAGGGGTCGGAGACCCAGTACTTC.

This chain joins TRBV6-7 and TRBJ1-1; the D is unclear. TRBV6-7 is flagged as an ORF with uncertain function. Trimming took 4 bases from V and 1 from J, leaving 10 bases between them. CDR3 size: 14 residues. The CDR3 here is CASSSRQRNTEAFF. The CDR3, as DNA: TGTGCCAGCAGTTCGCGCCAGAGGAACACTGAAGCTTTCTTT.

This clonotype came up a few times. The chain has TRBV6-5 and TRBJ1-2; D ambiguous. Deletions cut 6 bases from V and 8 bases from J, with 13 bases between. The CDR3 totals 12 residues. In germline, CDR1 is MNHEY, CDR2 SVGAGI. The CDR3 here is CASSSSRRGYTF. Written as DNA, the CDR3 is TGTGCCAGCAGCAGCTCAAGGAGAGGCTACACCTTC.

V gene TRBV7-9 combines with J gene TRBJ2-1; the D gene is possibly TRBD1 (5 bases). The CDR3 is 15 residues long. V was clipped by 4 bases and J by 7 bases, with 17 bases between them. Germline V lookup: CDR1 SEHNR, CDR2 FQNEAQ (reference sequence). The CDR3: CASSSQGNPLNEQFF. Written as DNA, the CDR3 is TGTGCCAGCAGCTCTCAGGGTAATCCACTTAATGAGCAGTTCTTC.

At least ten counts were recorded for this clonotype. CDR3 residues: CSARIAALSTDTQYF. CDR3 bases: TGCAGTGCTAGAATAGCGGCCCTAAGCACAGATACGCAGTATTTT. The chain recombines TRBV20-1 with TRBJ2-3; maybe TRBD2 (6 bases). This CDR3 comprises 15 residues. Germline V gene lookup returns CDR1 DFQATT and CDR2 SNEGSKA (reference sequence). Trimming pared 2 bases from V and 0 bases from J, leaving 12 bases between.

This chain connects TRBV5-1 to TRBJ2-1, with D unresolved. Germline V CDR1 and CDR2: SGHRS, YFSETQ. V dropped 4 bases and J dropped 8 bases, with 13 bases sitting between them. The CDR3 covers 13 residues. The CDR3 bases are TGCGCCAGCAGCGTTGTGGCCAGCGATGAGCAGTTCTTC. It yields the protein CASSVVASDEQFF. Combining the CDR3 with reference TRBV5-1 and TRBJ2-1 gives the whole variable domain KAGVTQTPRYLIKTRGQQVTLSCSPISGHRSVSWYQQTPGQGLQFLFEYFSETQRNKGNFPGRFSGRQFSNSRSEMNVSTLELGDSALYLCASSVVASDEQFFGPGTRLTVL.

This chain joins TRBV6-1 and TRBJ2-1; D is perhaps TRBD2 (6 bases). The V gene lost 6 bases and the J gene lost 2 bases, with 14 bases spanning the gap. This CDR3 comprises 15 residues. Germline-derived CDR1 and CDR2 are MNHNS and SASEGT. The CDR3, as DNA: TGTGCCAGCAGCCCCCGGGAGACGGCCTACAATGAGCAGTTCTTC. Translating it yields CASSPRETAYNEQFF.

This clonotype occurred many times. This sequence joins TRBV10-3 and TRBJ2-1, with D perhaps matching TRBD2 (6 bases). V lost 8 bases and J lost 6, with 14 bases in between. This CDR3 has 13 residues. CDR1 and CDR2 (germline): ENHRY, SYGVKD. The CDR3 loop is CAIEIARGNEQFF. In DNA, the CDR3 is TGTGCCATCGAGATAGCGCGGGGCAATGAGCAGTTCTTC.

This chain links TRBV20-1 with TRBJ2-7, with unresolved D. The CDR3 sequence is 14 residues long. The V end was cut by 6 bases, the J end by 3 bases, with 18 bases between. CDR1 and CDR2 (germline): DFQATT, SNEGSKA (reference sequence). The CDR3 DNA sequence: TGCAGTGCGCTATTTTCGATACCGTTCTACGAGCAGTACTTC. Residues: CSALFSIPFYEQYF.

The gene calls are TRBV28 and TRBJ2-2; D is perhaps TRBD2 (5 bases). The CDR3 runs to 15 residues. Trimming left V 1 base short and J 1 base short, with 7 bases between. Germline V CDR1 and CDR2: MDHEN, SYDVKM. CDR3 in DNA: TGTGCCAGCAGTTTATCCGGGGAGAACACCGGGGAGCTGTTTTTT. Translated: CASSLSGENTGELFF. The full variable domain, with the rest looked up from reference TRBV28 and TRBJ2-2, is DVKVTQSSRYLVKRTGEKVFLECVQDMDHENMFWYRQDPGLGLRLIYFSYDVKMKEKGDIPEGYSVSREKKERFSLILESASTNQTSMYLCASSLSGENTGELFFGEGSRLTVL.

The table lists this clonotype with many counts. CDR3 amino acids: CASSPAGELFF. CDR3 nucleotide sequence: TGTGCCAGCAGCCCTGCAGGGGAGCTGTTTTTT. V usage is TRBV12-3 or TRBV12-4 and J usage is TRBJ2-2, with unresolved D. V lost 6 bases and J lost 8, with 7 bases in between. The CDR3 covers 11 residues.

J is TRBJ1-1 and V is TRBV6-1, with 7 nucleotides matching TRBD1. Looked up from germline, CDR1 is MNHNS and CDR2 is SASEGT. The CDR3 sequence is 16 residues long. The V segment lost 5 bases and the J segment 0 bases; nucleotides outside the gene matches: 9. The CDR3 sequence is CASSPHWGQMNTEAFF. The CDR3 DNA follows: TGTGCCAGCAGTCCCCATTGGGGACAGATGAACACTGAAGCTTTCTTT.

This clonotype was counted between two and nine times. V is TRBV20-1 and J is TRBJ2-1; 11 nucleotides match TRBD2. Germline CDR1 and CDR2: DFQATT and SNEGSKA (reference sequence). CDR3 length: 18 residues. J was trimmed by 4 bases and V by 2 bases; bases with no gene match: 13. This chain's CDR3 is CSARKSSGGKIIYNEQFF. The CDR3 coding sequence is TGCAGTGCTAGAAAATCTAGCGGGGGGAAGATTATTTACAATGAGCAGTTCTTC.

The CDR3, as DNA: TGTGCCAGCAGCTTTGAAGGGGGCTTACGAGGGCAGTACTTC. Amino acid sequence: CASSFEGGLRGQYF. J is TRBJ2-7 and V is TRBV7-6, with TRBD1 matching over 7 bases. V lost 3 bases to trimming and J lost 9 bases; unmatched junction nucleotides: 11. The germline gives CDR1 SGHVS, CDR2 FNYEAQ. The CDR3 covers 14 residues.

The table lists this clonotype with a few counts. This sequence joins TRBV5-1 and TRBJ2-7, with TRBD1 as a possible D gene (6 bases). The V end was cut by 4 bases, the J end by 2 bases, with 13 bases between. From germline, CDR1 is SGHRS and CDR2 YFSETQ. The CDR3 contains 14 residues. CDR3 bases: TGCGCCAGCAGCCCCGGGACATATCCCTACGAGCAGTACTTC. It codes for CASSPGTYPYEQYF.

V gene TRBV20-1 combines with J gene TRBJ2-1, with D perhaps matching TRBD2 (6 bases). The CDR3 loop spans 17 amino acids. The V end lost 3 bases, the J end lost 4 bases, and 22 bases lay between the germline ends. Germline assignment: CDR1 DFQATT and CDR2 SNEGSKA (reference sequence). CDR3 residues: CSARGRERARLYNEQFF. The CDR3 nucleotides read TGCAGTGCTAGGGGACGGGAGCGGGCTCGTTTATACAATGAGCAGTTCTTC.

The chain recombines TRBV12-3 or TRBV12-4 with TRBJ2-1; no reliable D call. V gave up 5 bases and J gave up 14 bases, with 13 bases separating them. This CDR3 has 11 amino acids. In nucleotides, the CDR3 is TGTGCCAGCAGTACATTACGAAAAAAGTTCTTC. It is translated as CASSTLRKKFF.

The CDR3 sequence is CASSEMAGTYNEQFF. CDR3 coding DNA: TGTGCCAGCAGTGAGATGGCGGGTACCTACAATGAGCAGTTCTTC. V and J are TRBV6-1 and TRBJ2-1, with a possible D match to TRBD2 (5 bases). Germline lookup yields CDR1 MNHNS and CDR2 SASEGT. The V gene lost 3 bases and the J gene lost 2 bases, with 11 bases spanning the gap. This CDR3 contains 15 residues.